Below, 9 T cell receptor beta chains from the same sample are listed, as sequenced in a study of T-cell memory formation after mild COVID-19. Via MiXCR, TCRdb re-called the 5' RACE reads, giving one row per CDR3 protein. Of fewer than 200,000 distinct CDR3 sequences listed, 20% to 25% are singletons. Sequencing was carried out using PBMCs or a T cell subset sorted from them (not recorded which). The source is an adult woman who had mild COVID-19 (a few samples of this study predate the infection). Cell type and time point are not known.

Only a few counts were recorded for this clonotype. The gene calls are TRBV19 and TRBJ2-7, with TRBD1 matching over 7 bases. The CDR3 consists of 15 residues. The ends lost 2 bases at V and 5 bases at J; junction bases unmatched: 9. Germline CDR1 LNHDA, CDR2 SQIVND (reference sequence). CDR3 coding DNA: TGTGCCAGTAGTATAATGGGGACAGACGTCGACGAGCAGTACTTC. Its protein is CASSIMGTDVDEQYF. The variable domain in full, completed from reference TRBV19 and TRBJ2-7, reads DGGITQSPKYLFRKEGQNVTLSCEQNLNHDAMYWYRQDPGQGLRLIYYSQIVNDFQKGDIAEGYSVSREKKESFPLTVTSAQKNPTAFYLCASSIMGTDVDEQYFGPGTRLTVT.

This clonotype occurred a few times. J is TRBJ1-4 and V is TRBV7-2; 7 bases align to TRBD1. With 1 base clipped from V and 6 bases from J, the junction kept 8 bases outside the gene matches. Germline V gene lookup returns CDR1 SGHTA and CDR2 FQGNSA. This CDR3 has 16 amino acids. CDR3 nucleotides: TGTGCCAGCAGCTTAGACGGTGACAGGGTATATGAAAAACTGTTTTTT. As protein: CASSLDGDRVYEKLFF.

V is TRBV7-8 and J is TRBJ2-3, with 13 bases fitting TRBD2. The V segment lost 4 bases and the J segment 2 bases; nucleotides outside the gene matches: 12. There are 19 residues in the CDR3. The germline V gene encodes CDR1 SGHVS and CDR2 FQNEAQ. CDR3 sequence: CASSSATSGRSGDTDTQYF. CDR3 nucleotides: TGTGCCAGCAGCTCGGCGACTAGCGGGAGGAGTGGGGACACAGATACGCAGTATTTT.

This clonotype was found a few times. The chain combines TRBV5-8 with TRBJ1-5, with a weak D call TRBD1 (5 bases). V was shortened by 4 bases and J by 6 bases, with 14 bases between the two germline ends. The CDR3 totals 14 residues. CDR1 and CDR2 (germline): SGHTS, YDEGEE. The CDR3 loop is CASSPRDGAQPQHF. In DNA form, the CDR3 reads TGTGCCAGCAGCCCCAGGGACGGCGCTCAGCCCCAGCATTTT.

The chain uses TRBV27 and TRBJ2-5; 9 bases fit TRBD1. There are 14 residues in the CDR3. Germline V lookup: CDR1 MNHEY, CDR2 SMNVEV (reference sequence). J lost 7 bases, V lost 4 bases, and 7 bases had no gene match. As DNA, the CDR3 is TGTGCCAGCAGTTCATTACAGGGGGCAGGGACCCAGTACTTC. It yields the protein CASSSLQGAGTQYF.

The V gene is TRBV4-1, the J gene TRBJ2-7; 9 bases agree with TRBD2. CDR1 is MGHRA, CDR2 YSYEKL, per germline. The CDR3 length is 16 residues. J was trimmed by 6 bases and V by 5 bases; bases with no gene match: 14. The CDR3 loop is CASSDAQVAGVVEQYF. The CDR3, as DNA: TGCGCCAGCAGCGACGCACAAGTAGCGGGAGTAGTCGAGCAGTACTTC.

This clonotype has a handful of counts. The chain employs TRBV5-5 and TRBJ2-6; D remains ambiguous. Trimming removed 0 bases at V and 2 bases at J, with 9 bases between. CDR3 length: 16 residues. From germline, CDR1 is SGHKS and CDR2 YYEKEE (reference sequence). The CDR3, as DNA: TGTGCCAGCAGCTTGGAATTTGGCGCTGGGGCCAACGTCCTGACTTTC. Encoded protein: CASSLEFGAGANVLTF.

The chain has TRBV6-4 and TRBJ2-3; the D is unclear. This CDR3 contains 12 residues. Germline lookup yields CDR1 MRHNA and CDR2 SNTAGT. V lost 0 bases, J lost 4 bases, and 2 bases lay in between. The CDR3 reads CASSDSADTQYF. The CDR3 DNA is TGTGCCAGCAGTGACTCCGCAGATACGCAGTATTTT.

This rearrangement joins TRBV4-1 to TRBJ2-7; TRBD1 matches at 9 bases. This CDR3 is built from 17 residues. CDR1 MGHRA and CDR2 YSYEKL come from the germline V gene. V trimming: 0 bases; J trimming: 3 bases; junction bases outside the gene matches: 9. CDR3 amino acids: CASSQEDRGNGVYEQYF. CDR3 in DNA: TGCGCCAGCAGCCAAGAGGACAGGGGAAACGGTGTCTACGAGCAGTACTTC.